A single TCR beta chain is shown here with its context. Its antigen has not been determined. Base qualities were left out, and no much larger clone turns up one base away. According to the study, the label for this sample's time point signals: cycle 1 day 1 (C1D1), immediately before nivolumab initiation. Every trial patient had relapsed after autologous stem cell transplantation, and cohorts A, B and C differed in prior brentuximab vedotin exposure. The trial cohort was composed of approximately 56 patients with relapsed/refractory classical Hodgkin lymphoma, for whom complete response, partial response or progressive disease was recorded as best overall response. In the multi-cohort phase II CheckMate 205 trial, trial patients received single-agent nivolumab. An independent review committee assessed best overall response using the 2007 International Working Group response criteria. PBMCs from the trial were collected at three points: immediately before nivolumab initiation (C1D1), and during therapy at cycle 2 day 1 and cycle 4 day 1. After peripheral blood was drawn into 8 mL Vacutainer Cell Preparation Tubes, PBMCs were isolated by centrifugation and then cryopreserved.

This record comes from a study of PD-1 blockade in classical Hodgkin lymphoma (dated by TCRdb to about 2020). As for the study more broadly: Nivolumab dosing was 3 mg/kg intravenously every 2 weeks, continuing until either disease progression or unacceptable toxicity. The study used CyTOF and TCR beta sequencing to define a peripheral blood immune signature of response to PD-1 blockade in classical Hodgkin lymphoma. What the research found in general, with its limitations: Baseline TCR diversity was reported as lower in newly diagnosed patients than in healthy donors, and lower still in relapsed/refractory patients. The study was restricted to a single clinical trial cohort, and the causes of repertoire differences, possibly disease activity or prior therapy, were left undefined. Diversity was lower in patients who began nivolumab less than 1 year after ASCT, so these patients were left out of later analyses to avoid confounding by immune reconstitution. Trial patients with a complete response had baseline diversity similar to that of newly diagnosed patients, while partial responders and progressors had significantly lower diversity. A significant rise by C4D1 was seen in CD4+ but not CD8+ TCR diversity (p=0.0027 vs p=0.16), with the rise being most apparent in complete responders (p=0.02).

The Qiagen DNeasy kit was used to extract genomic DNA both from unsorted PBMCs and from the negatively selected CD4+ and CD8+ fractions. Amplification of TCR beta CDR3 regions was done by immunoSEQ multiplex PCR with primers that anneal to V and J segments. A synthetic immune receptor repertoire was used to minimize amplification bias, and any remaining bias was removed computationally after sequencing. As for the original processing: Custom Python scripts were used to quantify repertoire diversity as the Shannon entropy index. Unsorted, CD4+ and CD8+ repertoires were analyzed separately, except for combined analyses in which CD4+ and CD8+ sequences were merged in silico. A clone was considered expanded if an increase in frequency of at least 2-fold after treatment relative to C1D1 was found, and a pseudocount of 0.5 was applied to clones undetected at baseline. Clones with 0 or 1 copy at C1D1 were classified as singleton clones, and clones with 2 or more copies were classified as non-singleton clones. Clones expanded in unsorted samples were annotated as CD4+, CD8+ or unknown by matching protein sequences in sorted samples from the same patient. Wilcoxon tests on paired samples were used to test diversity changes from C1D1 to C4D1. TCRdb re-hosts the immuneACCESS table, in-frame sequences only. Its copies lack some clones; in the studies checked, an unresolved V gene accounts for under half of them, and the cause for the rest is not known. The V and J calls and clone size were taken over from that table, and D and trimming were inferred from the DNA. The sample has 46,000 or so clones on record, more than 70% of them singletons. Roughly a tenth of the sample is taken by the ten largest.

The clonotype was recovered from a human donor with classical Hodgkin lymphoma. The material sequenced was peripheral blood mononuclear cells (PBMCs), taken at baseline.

Here the CDR3 is given as CASSLAGQGAYGYTF. The DNA reads TGCGCCAGCAGCTTGGCGGGACAGGGGGCCTATGGCTACACCTTC. The chain employs TRBV5-1 and TRBJ1-2, with 12 junctional bases fitting TRBD1. The germline V gene encodes CDR1 SGHRS and CDR2 YFSETQ. Clipping removes 0 bases from V and 4 bases from J, with 1 as the unmatched junction base count. From the cysteine up to the phenylalanine, the CDR3 has a length of 15 residues. CDR3 DNA only is kept here, 45 bases in frame from base 1.